Listed here is a single TCR beta chain. This sample was taken from a study of blood T cell repertoires in COVID-19. About the research overall: PBMCs, B-cell-depleted T cells, or T cells were the source of the cDNA or gDNA that made up the material.

Researchers sorted participants into cohorts using their self-reported clinical history. The CDR3 contains 16 residues. Germline lookup yields CDR1 KGHSH and CDR2 LQKENI. Between the trimmed V and J ends, which lost 3 bases and 1 base, there was a span of 15 bases. Assay used: immunoSEQ multiplex PCR; TCRdb lists only in-frame clones, some missing. Among some 320,000 clones listed, 90% were seen once. The chain combines TRBV18 with TRBJ1-1; tentative D call: TRBD1 (6 bases). Sequenced: PBMCs or T cells enriched from blood (not recorded which). This receptor was taken from a man in his sixties who had recovered from COVID-19. The CDR3 region is CASSPLAGDGNTEAFF. For the CDR3, the DNA is TGTGCCAGCTCACCCCTGGCAGGGGACGGGAACACTGAAGCTTTCTTT.